The present T cell receptor (beta chain) was sequenced within a study of shared clonotypes between healthy human individuals. Study information: A donor's plate count was three for CD4 naive and three for CD4 memory; CD8 naive had two and CD8 memory one.

Study-level results: Relative to clonotypes present in all four donors, those not shared had lower generation probabilities. Despite large depth, rarefaction showed incomplete sorted-subset sequencing.

Assay: immunoSEQ multiplex PCR; the TCRdb copy retains only in-frame clones and omits some. The profile shows 2 million or so clones, roughly 94% of them singletons. CD4+ cells underwent separation, giving CD45RA+ naive and CD45RA-negative memory subsets. CDR1 is LGHNA, CDR2 YSLEER, per germline. Trimming took off 1 base at V and 0 bases at J, with 7 bases between the two ends. The CDR3 is 15 amino acids. A remark on this clone: What it recognizes is unknown.

The chain uses TRBV4-3 and TRBJ1-3; unclear D gene. The sequence was obtained from a man between 18 and 35 years old in good health. The source material was naive CD4+ T cells sorted from blood. Subset defined: CD45RA+ positively selected. CDR3 nucleotides: TGCGCCAGCAGCCAAGTTGCCCACTCTGGAAACACCATATATTTT. This codes for CASSQVAHSGNTIYF.